This T cell receptor (beta chain) derives from a study of OX40 agonist ivuxolimab in advanced cancers. The V gene end was trimmed by 5 bases and the J gene end by 4 bases; junction bases not matched to a gene: 6. The CDR3 totals 14 residues. Germline-derived CDR1 and CDR2 are SEHNR and FQNEAQ (reference sequence). Clones were sequenced by immunoSEQ multiplex PCR, and TCRdb holds only the in-frame ones, with some missing. The data show some 64,000 clones, about 90% seen once. V gene TRBV7-9 combines with J gene TRBJ2-5; TRBD2 matches 8 bases. Sequencing was performed on CD4+ or CD8+ T cells sorted from blood, taken in a trial of the OX40 agonist ivuxolimab. The sequence came from an adult with an advanced solid tumor such as melanoma, head and neck, liver or kidney cancer. The CDR3 bases are TGTGCCAGCAGCACTGCCGGGGGGGTAGAGACCCAGTACTTC. Its protein is CASSTAGGVETQYF.